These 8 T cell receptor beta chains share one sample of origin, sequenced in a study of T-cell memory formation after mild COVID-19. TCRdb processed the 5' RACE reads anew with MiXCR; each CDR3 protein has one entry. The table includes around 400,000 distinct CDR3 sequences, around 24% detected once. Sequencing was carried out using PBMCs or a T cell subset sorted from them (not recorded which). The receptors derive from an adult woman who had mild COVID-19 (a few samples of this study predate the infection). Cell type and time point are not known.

CDR3 nucleotide sequence: TGTGCCAGCAGCTTACGGAACAATGAGCAGTTCTTC. It specifies CASSLRNNEQFF. V is TRBV11-3 and J is TRBJ2-1; D is unresolved. The germline CDR1 and CDR2 sequences are SGHNT and YENEEA. The germline V and J ends were trimmed by 2 bases and 5 bases, with 4 bases remaining between them. CDR3 length: 12 residues.

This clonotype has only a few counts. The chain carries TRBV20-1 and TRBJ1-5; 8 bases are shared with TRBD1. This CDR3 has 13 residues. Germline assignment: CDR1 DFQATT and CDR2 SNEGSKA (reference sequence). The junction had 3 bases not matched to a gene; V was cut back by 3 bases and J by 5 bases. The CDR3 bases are TGCAGTGCTAGTGGACAGGGATATCAGCCCCAGCATTTT. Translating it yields CSASGQGYQPQHF.

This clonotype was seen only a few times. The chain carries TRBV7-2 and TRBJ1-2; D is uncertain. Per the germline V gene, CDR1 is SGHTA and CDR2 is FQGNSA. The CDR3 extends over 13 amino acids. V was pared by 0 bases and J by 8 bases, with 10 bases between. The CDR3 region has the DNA TGTGCCAGCAGCTTAGCTGCAGGTCAAGGCTACACCTTC. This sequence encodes CASSLAAGQGYTF.

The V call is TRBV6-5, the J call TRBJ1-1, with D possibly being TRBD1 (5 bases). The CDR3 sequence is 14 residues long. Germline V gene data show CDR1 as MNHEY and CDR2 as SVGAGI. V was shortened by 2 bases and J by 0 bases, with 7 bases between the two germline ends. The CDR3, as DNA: TGTGCCAGCAGTTACGGGGACGTGAACACTGAAGCTTTCTTT. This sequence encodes CASSYGDVNTEAFF.

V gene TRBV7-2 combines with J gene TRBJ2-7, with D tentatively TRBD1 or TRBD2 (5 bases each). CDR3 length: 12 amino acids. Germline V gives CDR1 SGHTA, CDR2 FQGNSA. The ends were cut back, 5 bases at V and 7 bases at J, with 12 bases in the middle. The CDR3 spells CASSPGTWEQYF. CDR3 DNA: TGTGCCAGCAGCCCAGGGACGTGGGAGCAGTACTTC.

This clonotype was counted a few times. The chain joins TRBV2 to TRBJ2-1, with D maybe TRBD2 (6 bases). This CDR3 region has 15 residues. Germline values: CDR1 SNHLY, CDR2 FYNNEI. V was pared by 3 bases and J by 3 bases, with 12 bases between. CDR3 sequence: CASSDAGFLYNEQFF. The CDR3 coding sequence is TGTGCCAGCAGTGACGCGGGGTTCCTCTACAATGAGCAGTTCTTC.

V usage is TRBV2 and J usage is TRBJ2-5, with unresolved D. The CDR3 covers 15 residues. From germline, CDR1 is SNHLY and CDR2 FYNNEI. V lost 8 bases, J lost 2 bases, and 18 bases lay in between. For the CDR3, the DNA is TGTGCCAGCGCCAGAGCCACGCCCCTACAAGAGACCCAGTACTTC. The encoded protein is CASARATPLQETQYF.

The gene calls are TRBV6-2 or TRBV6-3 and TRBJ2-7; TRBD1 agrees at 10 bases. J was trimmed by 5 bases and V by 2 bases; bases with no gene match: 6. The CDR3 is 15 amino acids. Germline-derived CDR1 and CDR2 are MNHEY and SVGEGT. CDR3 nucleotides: TGTGCCAGCAGTTACCCGGGACAGGGGTTCAACGAGCAGTACTTC. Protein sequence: CASSYPGQGFNEQYF.